This T cell receptor beta chain was identified in a study of cytomegalovirus exposure and HLA in healthy donors. The V gene's germline CDR1 is GTSNPN and CDR2 SVGIG (reference sequence). Trimming took off 2 bases at V and 5 bases at J, with 9 bases between the two ends. The CDR3 extends over 12 amino acids. This PCR relied on a set of 60 Vbeta primers and 13 Jbeta primers. TCRdb's copy holds only in-frame clones and misses some; the assay was immunoSEQ multiplex PCR. The table has approximately 97,000 clones, about 80% seen once; the top ten hold 3% to 4%. This clonotype was sampled from a male donor in good health and CMV-seropositive. The material sequenced was PBMCs. The chain couples TRBV30 to TRBJ2-5, with a weak D call TRBD1 (5 bases). CDR3 amino acids: CAWSSGLETQYF. The CDR3 DNA follows: TGTGCCTGGAGTTCAGGGCTGGAGACCCAGTACTTC.